These T cell receptor beta chains were read from a single sample in a study of response to subunit inactivated influenza vaccine. TCRdb itself ran the RT-PCR reads through MiXCR, one entry per CDR3 protein. The top ten hold 6.5% to 8.5% of the sample, which has roughly 700,000 distinct CDR3 sequences, roughly 13% seen once. Sample: PBMCs from blood, taken less than 15 days before vaccination. The receptors stem from a man aged 45-65 years who received an inactivated influenza vaccine. Each CDR3 is given with its conserved first and last residue. Each record gives: clone size, J gene, V gene, CDR3 protein. Clone sizes are given selectively: once, few, many, or a class where the clone is expanded.

abundance: few
j_gene: TRBJ2-1
v_gene: TRBV27
CDR3aa: CASSYIYSTFSYNEQFF

abundance: NA
j_gene: TRBJ2-7
v_gene: TRBV14
CDR3aa: CASSLRSGRQPTGHEQYF

abundance: few
j_gene: TRBJ2-7
v_gene: TRBV7-9
CDR3aa: CASSFQSREQYF

abundance: NA
j_gene: TRBJ2-1
v_gene: TRBV4-1
CDR3aa: CASSQGQGLYNEQFF

abundance: few
j_gene: TRBJ1-6
v_gene: TRBV25-1
CDR3aa: CASSEYRSSSYNSPLHF

abundance: many
j_gene: TRBJ2-1
v_gene: TRBV12-3/TRBV12-4
CDR3aa: CASTMARGYNEQFF

abundance: NA
j_gene: TRBJ1-1
v_gene: TRBV5-1
CDR3aa: CASSSGPRVGTEAFF

abundance: NA
j_gene: TRBJ2-1
v_gene: TRBV29-1
CDR3aa: CSVEGAAVNNEQFF

abundance: many
j_gene: TRBJ1-1
v_gene: TRBV4-3
CDR3aa: CASSQDWTGRMNTEAFF

abundance: NA
j_gene: TRBJ1-5
v_gene: TRBV3-1
CDR3aa: CASSQGLSQPQHF

abundance: few
j_gene: TRBJ1-1
v_gene: TRBV28
CDR3aa: CASSLTAVEAFF

abundance: NA
j_gene: TRBJ2-7
v_gene: TRBV5-6
CDR3aa: CASSLDPNKAYEQYF

abundance: NA
j_gene: TRBJ2-7
v_gene: TRBV9
CDR3aa: CASSVGLAGSEQYF

abundance: NA
j_gene: TRBJ2-1
v_gene: TRBV12-3/TRBV12-4
CDR3aa: CASSSGTHNEQFF

abundance: few
j_gene: TRBJ2-1
v_gene: TRBV4-3
CDR3aa: CASSQQGLAGRNEQFF

abundance: few
j_gene: TRBJ2-7
v_gene: TRBV10-3
CDR3aa: CAISDIQGSSGLSYEQYF

abundance: NA
j_gene: TRBJ2-5
v_gene: TRBV29-1
CDR3aa: CSVQRGSETQYF

abundance: NA
j_gene: TRBJ1-4
v_gene: TRBV5-1
CDR3aa: CASSLERVRGRREKLFF

abundance: NA
j_gene: TRBJ2-1
v_gene: TRBV20-1
CDR3aa: CSASPSGRVGGNEQFF

abundance: few
j_gene: TRBJ2-7
v_gene: TRBV28
CDR3aa: CASSLDLGQSSSYEQYF

abundance: NA
j_gene: TRBJ2-5
v_gene: TRBV5-1
CDR3aa: CASSLGESETQYF

abundance: few
j_gene: TRBJ2-7
v_gene: TRBV7-2
CDR3aa: CASSTQVYEQYF

abundance: NA
j_gene: TRBJ2-1
v_gene: TRBV19
CDR3aa: CASSLRTSGAFDEQFF

abundance: few
j_gene: TRBJ2-3
v_gene: TRBV12-3/TRBV12-4
CDR3aa: CASSPPQDTQYF